The rows below give T cell receptor beta chains drawn from one sample of a study of cytomegalovirus exposure and HLA in healthy donors. Using immunoSEQ multiplex PCR, the repertoire was profiled, and TCRdb retains in-frame clones only, with some absent. Here the sample spans 200,000 to 250,000 clones, approximately 70% being singletons. Sample: PBMCs. These receptors all come from a man in his forties or fifties in good health and CMV-seropositive. CDR3s include the opening cysteine and the closing phenylalanine or tryptophan. The order of the fields is J gene, V gene, clone size, D gene, CDR3 protein, CDR3 DNA. D genes are given only for firm matches. Expanded clones are given a class, and other clones once, few, many or no size at all.

>TRBJ2-3|TRBV19|once|-
CASMARDTQYF
TGTGCCAGTATGGCGCGGGATACGCAGTATTTT
>TRBJ2-3|TRBV10-1|-|TRBD2
CASERGDTQYF
TGCGCCAGTGAGCGGGGGGATACGCAGTATTTT
>TRBJ1-5|TRBV11-2|few|TRBD1
CASSLYQGAGQPQHF
TGTGCCAGCAGCTTGTATCAGGGGGCCGGGCAGCCCCAGCATTTT
>TRBJ2-1|TRBV27|-|TRBD1
CASSLSSRGLYNEQFF
TGTGCCAGCAGTTTATCGAGCAGGGGGCTATACAATGAGCAGTTCTTC
>TRBJ2-1|TRBV7-3|-|TRBD2
CASSLTSGVGYNEQFF
TGTGCCAGCAGCTTAACGAGCGGGGTGGGGTACAATGAGCAGTTCTTC
>TRBJ2-7|TRBV6-1|-|-
CASSLTGVREQYF
TGTGCCAGCAGTCTCACCGGGGTGCGGGAGCAGTACTTC
>TRBJ1-2|TRBV4-1|-|-
CASSQAQGTTFYGYTF
TGCGCCAGCAGCCAAGCTCAGGGAACAACGTTCTATGGCTACACCTTC
>TRBJ2-1|TRBV6-5|-|TRBD2
CASSLGLAGYDEQFF
TGTGCCAGCAGCCTAGGACTAGCGGGGTACGATGAGCAGTTCTTC
>TRBJ1-2|TRBV2|-|TRBD1
CASRDRSSNYGYTF
TGTGCCAGCAGGGACAGGTCGTCTAACTATGGCTACACCTTC
>TRBJ2-1|TRBV5-1|few|-
CASSLGGSYNEQFF
TGCGCCAGCAGCTTAGGGGGCTCCTACAATGAGCAGTTCTTC
>TRBJ2-3|TRBV10-3|-|-
CAISGGTDTQYF
TGTGCCATCAGCGGGGGTACAGATACGCAGTATTTT
>TRBJ1-1|TRBV6-6|few|TRBD1
CASSYSRDRDTEAFF
TGTGCCAGCAGTTACTCGAGGGACAGGGACACTGAAGCTTTCTTT
>TRBJ1-1|TRBV19|-|-
CASTPLATVNTEAFF
TGTGCCAGTACCCCATTGGCGACAGTGAACACTGAAGCTTTCTTT
>TRBJ2-5|TRBV2|-|TRBD2
CASGGGLARRQETQYF
TGTGCCAGCGGAGGAGGACTAGCGAGGAGGCAAGAGACCCAGTACTTC
>TRBJ2-1|TRBV11-2|-|TRBD2
CASSLGAGGEYNEQFF
TGTGCCAGCAGCTTGGGGGCGGGGGGGGAATACAATGAGCAGTTCTTC
>TRBJ1-1|TRBV13|-|-
CASSLGTGRAEAFF
TGTGCCAGCAGCTTAGGCACCGGGCGGGCTGAAGCTTTCTTT
>TRBJ2-5|TRBV6-6|-|-
CASGLEFETQYF
TGTGCCAGCGGACTTGAATTTGAGACCCAGTACTTC
>TRBJ1-3|TRBV4-1|-|-
CASSQEDTRAGNTIYF
TGCGCCAGCAGCCAAGAGGACACCCGGGCTGGAAACACCATATATTTT
>TRBJ2-5|TRBV10-3|once|-
CAISGYSEETQYF
TGTGCCATCAGTGGATACAGTGAAGAGACCCAGTACTTC
>TRBJ2-2|TRBV19|-|-
CASSRGAGGTGELFF
TGTGCCAGTAGTCGGGGGGCCGGGGGCACCGGGGAGCTGTTTTTT
>TRBJ2-7|TRBV28|-|TRBD2
CASSLSGLAPIEGEQYF
TGTGCCAGCAGTTTATCTGGACTAGCGCCCATTGAAGGTGAGCAGTACTTC
>TRBJ2-1|TRBV9|-|TRBD2
CASSAPARGGRGEQFF
TGTGCCAGCAGCGCCCCGGCGCGGGGGGGCAGGGGTGAGCAGTTCTTC
>TRBJ2-5|TRBV5-4|-|-
CASSFPPNQETQYF
TGTGCCAGCAGCTTTCCCCCCAACCAAGAGACCCAGTACTTC
>TRBJ2-1|TRBV15|-|TRBD2
CATSRDRGLAGGEQFF
TGTGCCACCAGCAGAGATCGGGGCCTAGCGGGGGGAGAGCAGTTCTTC
>TRBJ2-3|TRBV10-3|-|TRBD2
CAISESWRGAPDTQYF
TGTGCCATCAGTGAGTCGTGGCGGGGGGCCCCAGATACGCAGTATTTT
>TRBJ2-3|TRBV6-1|-|TRBD2
CASRPAGGSTDTQYF
TGTGCCAGCAGACCAGCGGGGGGTAGCACAGATACGCAGTATTTT
>TRBJ1-5|TRBV6-5|-|-
CASSYSREDQPQHF
TGTGCCAGCAGTTACTCCAGGGAGGATCAGCCCCAGCATTTT